This T cell receptor (beta chain) was obtained from a study of CD8 T cells in ankylosing spondylitis. Findings and limits, study-wide: There was a TCR beta motif, made of several highly homologous variants, that appeared characteristic of ankylosing spondylitis blood.

Trimming stripped 0 bases from V and 5 bases from J, with 24 bases between. The CDR3 is 19 amino acids. Germline CDR1 and CDR2: LNHNV and YYDKDF (reference sequence). TCRdb redid the calling of the 5' RACE reads with MiXCR, one entry per CDR3 protein. The data contain 350,000 to 450,000 distinct CDR3 sequences, around 20% of them singletons. This clonotype was detected a few times. As yet, its antigen is unknown. The V gene is TRBV15, the J gene TRBJ2-3; a possible D gene is TRBD1 (5 bases). The source is a male donor with ankylosing spondylitis or in good health (not recorded which). Sequenced material: blood, either unsorted or a sorted T cell fraction (not recorded which). In nucleotides, the CDR3 is TGTGCCACCAGCAGAGATAGAATAAGGATTGGCAGGGCCCAAGATACGCAGTATTTT. Translating it yields CATSRDRIRIGRAQDTQYF.